These 19 T cell receptor beta chains came from one sample sequenced in a study of CD8 T cells in ankylosing spondylitis. TCRdb passed the 5' RACE reads through MiXCR, listing each CDR3 protein once. The sample includes some 220,000 distinct CDR3 sequences, approximately 8.4% seen only once; the top ten take roughly 4.9%. The sequenced sample consisted of blood, either unsorted or a sorted T cell fraction (not recorded which). All receptors come from a female donor with ankylosing spondylitis or in good health (not recorded which).

This clonotype was recorded at least ten times. The chain has TRBV20-1 and TRBJ2-4; D call uncertain. Between the trimmed V and J ends, which lost 0 bases and 12 bases, there was a span of 15 bases. The CDR3 loop spans 13 amino acids. Looked up from germline, CDR1 is DFQATT and CDR2 is SNEGSKA (reference sequence). CDR3 sequence (DNA): TGCAGTGCTAGAGATTTTTCAAAGGGCGATCAGTACTTC. This sequence encodes CSARDFSKGDQYF.

The rearrangement joins TRBV11-2 to TRBJ1-1, with D uncertain. Germline V gene sequence: CDR1 SGHAT, CDR2 FQNNGV. This CDR3 has 16 residues. V was clipped by 3 bases and J by 0 bases, with 14 bases between them. The CDR3 bases are TGTGCCAGCAGCTTTCAGTGGCAGATCATGAACACTGAAGCTTTCTTT. As protein: CASSFQWQIMNTEAFF.

This clonotype was observed many times. The rearrangement uses TRBV27 and TRBJ2-7; D remains unclear. This CDR3 region has 13 residues. Germline V lookup: CDR1 MNHEY, CDR2 SMNVEV (reference sequence). Trimming pared 3 bases from V and 4 bases from J, leaving 10 bases between. CDR3 sequence reads: CASSFGPEYEQYF. The CDR3 nucleotides are TGTGCCAGCAGTTTTGGCCCGGAATACGAGCAGTACTTC.

At least ten counts were recorded for this clonotype. The rearrangement uses TRBV3-1 and TRBJ2-1, with 8 bases fitting TRBD2. The CDR3 contains 13 residues. Germline loops: CDR1 LGHDT, CDR2 YNNKEL (reference sequence). The ends lost 1 base at V and 9 bases at J; junction bases unmatched: 2. DNA of the CDR3: TGTGCCAGCAGCCAAGTACGGGAGGGTGAGCAGTTCTTC. Its protein is CASSQVREGEQFF.

This clonotype was counted ten times or more. The CDR3 sequence is CATSEERGSYNEQFF. DNA for the CDR3: TGTGCCACCAGTGAGGAGCGGGGCTCCTACAATGAGCAGTTCTTC. This sequence joins TRBV24-1 and TRBJ2-1; 7 positions match TRBD2. Germline loops: CDR1 KGHDR, CDR2 SFDVKD. This CDR3 spans 15 amino acids. Trimming took 4 bases from V and 0 from J; bases not matched to a gene: 2.

The table lists this clonotype with many counts. This chain joins TRBV12-5 and TRBJ2-1, with 7 bases that match TRBD2. V lost 5 bases and J lost 0; bases outside the gene matches: 7. CDR1 is LGHNT and CDR2 is FRNRAP in the germline V gene. The CDR3 has 16 amino acids. The CDR3 spells CASGLTGGGSYNEQFF. CDR3 nucleotide sequence: TGTGCTAGTGGTCTCACGGGGGGAGGCTCCTACAATGAGCAGTTCTTC.

This clonotype turned up a few times. The V gene is TRBV5-1, the J gene TRBJ2-1; no clear D gene. CDR1 and CDR2 from the germline V gene are SGHRS and YFSETQ. V was trimmed by 0 bases and J by 6 bases, leaving 16 bases between them. This CDR3 is built from 16 residues. The CDR3 DNA sequence: TGCGCCAGCAGCTTGGGGGTCCCTAATCCTGCCAATGAGCAGTTCTTC. Translating gives CASSLGVPNPANEQFF.

This clonotype was found many times. J is TRBJ2-7 and V is TRBV9; D is perhaps TRBD2 (5 bases). V dropped 2 bases and J dropped 5 bases, with 5 bases sitting between them. The CDR3 contains 11 residues. CDR1 SGDLS and CDR2 YYNGEE come from the germline V gene. In DNA form, the CDR3 reads TGTGCCAGCAGCGTCGGGGACGAGCAGTACTTC. It encodes CASSVGDEQYF.

In this sample, this clonotype turned up many times. V usage is TRBV21-1 and J usage is TRBJ2-2; the table's TRBD2 call for D was not verified on the DNA. TRBV21-1 is listed as a pseudogene. The CDR3 extends over 17 amino acids. The CDR3 DNA reads TGTGCCAGCAGCGGGCACGTTGAGGGCAAGAGCACCGGGGAGCTGTTTTTT. Its translation is CASSGHVEGKSTGELFF.

At least ten counts were recorded for this clonotype. The chain combines TRBV12-3 or TRBV12-4 with TRBJ2-1; D not certain. This CDR3 has 16 amino acids. Trimming removed 0 bases at V and 8 bases at J, with 17 bases between. CDR3 amino acids: CASSLAGLKGRDEQFF. The DNA of the CDR3 is TGTGCCAGCAGTTTAGCAGGGCTCAAGGGAAGGGATGAGCAGTTCTTC.

This clonotype came up many times. The rearrangement links TRBV6-6 to TRBJ2-5, with no clear D. The CDR3 is 11 residues long. Trimming took off 2 bases at V and 5 bases at J, with 3 bases between the two ends. Germline V gene sequence: CDR1 MNHNY, CDR2 SVGAGI (reference sequence). The CDR3 region has the DNA TGTGCCAGCAGTTACCGGGAGACCCAGTACTTC. Amino acid sequence: CASSYRETQYF.

This clonotype has at least ten counts. J is TRBJ1-2 and V is TRBV20-1, with 9 bases fitting TRBD1. Germline lookup yields CDR1 DFQATT and CDR2 SNEGSKA (reference sequence). This CDR3 is built from 12 residues. V lost 6 bases and J lost 12; bases outside the gene matches: 11. This chain's CDR3 is CSASWDRVKNTF. CDR3 bases: TGCAGTGCCTCCTGGGACAGGGTAAAGAACACCTTC.

In its sample, this clonotype was seen many times. The rearrangement uses TRBV5-5 and TRBJ1-2; no clear D. The V end lost 4 bases, the J end lost 9 bases, and 10 bases lay between the germline ends. The CDR3 contains 11 residues. Germline lookup yields CDR1 SGHKS and CDR2 YYEKEE (reference sequence). CDR3 sequence reads: CASSPSKSYTF. DNA for the CDR3: TGTGCCAGCAGCCCCAGTAAGAGCTACACCTTC.

There are many counts of this clonotype. The chain carries TRBV12-3 or TRBV12-4 and TRBJ2-7; D gene uncertain. Between the trimmed V and J ends, which lost 6 bases and 2 bases, there was a span of 5 bases. The CDR3 consists of 11 residues. Here the CDR3 DNA reads TGTGCCAGCAGACTGACCTACGAGCAGTACTTC. It yields the protein CASRLTYEQYF.

This clonotype was picked up many times. The chain recombines TRBV12-3 or TRBV12-4 with TRBJ2-6, with 7 bases lining up with TRBD1. J was trimmed by 2 bases and V by 7 bases; bases with no gene match: 8. The CDR3 extends over 16 amino acids. The CDR3 reads CASTLRQGAGANVLTF. The CDR3 DNA reads TGTGCCAGCACCCTAAGACAGGGCGCTGGGGCCAACGTCCTGACTTTC.

The V gene is TRBV7-2, the J gene TRBJ2-1; D possibly matches TRBD1 or TRBD2 (5 bases each). The CDR3 runs 15 residues. The germline V gene encodes CDR1 SGHTA and CDR2 FQGNSA. V was trimmed by 3 bases and J by 14 bases, leaving 23 bases between them. CDR3 sequence: CASSFGARAPGVKFF. Here the CDR3 DNA reads TGTGCCAGCAGCTTCGGGGCGCGGGCCCCTGGGGTAAAGTTCTTC. Full variable domain (outside the CDR3, taken from reference TRBV7-2 and TRBJ2-1): GAGVSQSPSNKVTEKGKDVELRCDPISGHTALYWYRQSLGQGLEFLIYFQGNSAPDKSGLPSDRFSAERTGGSVSTLTIQRTQQEDSAVYLCASSFGARAPGVKFFGPGTRLTVL.

This clonotype has a count of ten or more. V gene TRBV12-3 or TRBV12-4 combines with J gene TRBJ2-1, with unresolved D. The V end lost 5 bases, the J end lost 7 bases, and 15 bases lay between the germline ends. The CDR3 length is 14 residues. The CDR3 sequence: CASSPNVLANEQFF. As DNA, the CDR3 is TGTGCCAGCAGTCCAAACGTTCTCGCGAATGAGCAGTTCTTC.

This clonotype has only a few counts. A read error is possible here, since a much larger clone lies one base away. The V call is TRBV29-1, the J call TRBJ2-7; D ambiguous. Germline loops: CDR1 SQVTM, CDR2 ANQGSEA. The CDR3 is 12 residues long. CDR3 residues: CSVLDGSYKQYF. The CDR3 DNA reads TGCAGCGTTCTGGACGGTTCCTACAAGCAGTACTTC.

The sample holds many counts of this clonotype. V gene TRBV12-3 or TRBV12-4 combines with J gene TRBJ2-3, with a possible D match to TRBD2 (6 bases). V lost 0 bases and J lost 3, with 10 bases in between. This CDR3 spans 15 amino acids. CDR3 nucleotide sequence: TGTGCCAGCAGTTTAGCCGGGGGAGCAACAGATACGCAGTATTTT. Its translation: CASSLAGGATDTQYF.